Each of the 23 T cell receptor beta chains below was sequenced from the same sample in a study of vaccination and CD4 T cells after COVID-19. These TCRs are of unknown antigen specificity. Time point indicated: late sampling 161 to 241 days after vaccination in three convalescent patients. Treatment indicated: roughly 11-day PBMC culture with coronavirus spike peptide pools or control peptides (ViraFEST assay). Cultured CD4+ T cells had their DNA profiled by the Oncomine TCR Beta short-read assay. A single record per CDR3 protein comes from TCRdb applying MiXCR to the PCR reads. In the table there are about 26,000 distinct CDR3 sequences, approximately 41% of which are singletons. The sample was CD4+ T cells from blood, cultured in vitro, taken about 7 months after SARS-CoV-2 vaccination. All receptors come from a human donor who had recovered from COVID-19.

The J gene is TRBJ1-6, the V gene TRBV20-1; 8 nucleotides line up with TRBD1. V dropped 3 bases and J dropped 7; count of bases not matched to a gene: 8. The CDR3 is 15 amino acids. Germline values: CDR1 DFQATT, CDR2 SNEGSKA (reference sequence). The chain's CDR3 is CSASLTGGENSPLHF. CDR3 nucleotide sequence: TGCAGTGCTAGCCTCACAGGGGGGGAGAATTCACCCCTCCACTTT.

The chain has TRBV20-1 and TRBJ2-1; 11 bases agree with TRBD2. Germline loops: CDR1 DFQATT, CDR2 SNEGSKA (reference sequence). The CDR3 has 17 residues. V was pared by 5 bases and J by 0 bases, with 9 bases of the junction left unmatched. The CDR3 reads CSAGLAGTAGSYNEQFF. The CDR3 nucleotides are TGCAGTGCTGGACTAGCGGGCACGGCGGGCTCCTACAATGAGCAGTTCTTC.

This clonotype was counted a few times. The rearrangement joins TRBV21-1 to TRBJ2-7; the D call in the table, TRBD2, was not verified against the DNA. TRBV21-1 has pseudogene status. This CDR3 spans 12 amino acids. This chain's CDR3 is CASPLHFYEQYF. The CDR3 DNA reads TGTGCCAGCCCCCTCCACTTCTACGAGCAGTACTTC.

This clonotype was seen a few times. The chain is built from TRBV20-1 and TRBJ1-1, with a weak D call TRBD1 (6 bases). Between the trimmed V and J ends, which lost 6 bases and 2 bases, there was a span of 13 bases. This CDR3 has 13 amino acids. Germline loops: CDR1 DFQATT, CDR2 SNEGSKA (reference sequence). The CDR3 loop reads CSATTGGNTEAFF. CDR3 DNA sequence: TGCAGTGCAACGACAGGTGGAAACACTGAAGCTTTCTTT.

With respect to this clonotype: Given a much more abundant clone one base away, this may be a read error. The J gene is TRBJ1-5, the V gene TRBV28, with TRBD1 identical over 8 bases. The CDR3 length is 14 residues. The junction had 2 bases not matched to a gene; V was cut back by 4 bases and J by 3 bases. Germline V gives CDR1 MDHEN, CDR2 SYDVKM. The CDR3 sequence: CASSSDRVNQPQHF. In DNA form, the CDR3 reads TGTGCCAGCAGTTCGGACAGGGTCAATCAGCCCCAGCATTTT. The whole variable domain, filled in from reference TRBV28 and TRBJ1-5, reads DVKVTQSSRYLVKRTGEKVFLECVQDMDHENMFWYRQDPGLGLRLIYFSYDVKMKEKGDIPEGYSVSREKKERFSLILESASTNQTSMYLCASSSDRVNQPQHFGDGTRLSIL.

Relative to its sample, this clonotype is medium-sized. V is TRBV7-9 and J is TRBJ2-5, with D possibly being TRBD1 (5 bases). V gave up 5 bases and J gave up 5 bases, with 6 bases separating them. Germline V gene sequence: CDR1 SEHNR, CDR2 FQNEAQ (reference sequence). This CDR3 has 11 amino acids. The CDR3 reads CASSAGETQYF. In DNA, the CDR3 is TGTGCCAGCAGCGCAGGGGAGACCCAGTACTTC.

This clonotype has just a few counts. This chain uses TRBV20-1 with TRBJ2-5; D uncertain. Deletions cut 5 bases from V and 2 bases from J, with 15 bases between. The CDR3 is 14 residues long. Germline values: CDR1 DFQATT, CDR2 SNEGSKA (reference sequence). The CDR3 DNA reads as TGCAGTGCTCCGGACGGAACCGGTCAAGAGACCCAGTACTTC. Its protein product is CSAPDGTGQETQYF.

CDR3 in amino acids: CSARDRGLSYNEQFF. CDR3 nucleotides: TGCAGTGCTAGAGACAGGGGCCTTTCCTACAATGAGCAGTTCTTC. The V call is TRBV20-1, the J call TRBJ2-1, with D possibly TRBD1 on 6 matching bases. V was cut by 0 bases and J by 1 base, with 10 bases left in between. Germline V gene sequence: CDR1 DFQATT, CDR2 SNEGSKA (reference sequence). The CDR3 loop spans 15 amino acids.

The rearrangement uses TRBV7-3 and TRBJ2-1; the match to TRBD2 covers 11 bases. There are 15 residues in the CDR3. Per the germline V gene, CDR1 is SGHTA and CDR2 is FQGTGA. V was clipped by 3 bases and J by 6 bases; unmatched bases: 4. CDR3 amino acids: CASSFATSGINEQFF. The CDR3 nucleotides read TGTGCCAGCAGCTTCGCGACTAGCGGGATCAATGAGCAGTTCTTC.

This chain uses TRBV27 with TRBJ1-1; D is possibly TRBD1 (5 bases). The CDR3 has 16 amino acids. The V end was cut by 2 bases, the J end by 4 bases, with 17 bases between. The V gene's germline CDR1 is MNHEY and CDR2 SMNVEV (reference sequence). CDR3 nucleotides: TGTGCCAGCAGTTTAAGGGGTGTGGGGAGATTCACTGAAGCTTTCTTT. This codes for CASSLRGVGRFTEAFF.

CDR3: CASSILSGGAPDTQYF. DNA of the CDR3: TGTGCCAGTAGTATTCTGAGCGGAGGGGCCCCAGATACGCAGTATTTT. The V call is TRBV19, the J call TRBJ2-3; tentatively, D is TRBD2 (6 bases). The V gene lost 3 bases and the J gene lost 4 bases, with 17 bases spanning the gap. The CDR3 extends over 16 amino acids. CDR1 is LNHDA, CDR2 SQIVND, per germline (reference sequence).

The table lists this clonotype with a few counts. The rearrangement links TRBV15 to TRBJ2-3; 7 bases line up with TRBD1. J gave up 4 bases and V 2 bases, and 6 bases lay outside the gene matches. The germline CDR1 and CDR2 sequences are LNHNV and YYDKDF (reference sequence). The CDR3 totals 15 residues. CDR3 sequence: CATSRSVQGADTQYF. CDR3 nucleotide sequence: TGTGCCACCAGCAGATCGGTTCAGGGGGCAGATACGCAGTATTTT.

The chain uses TRBV25-1 and TRBJ2-5; D perhaps matches TRBD1 (6 bases). The V and J ends lost 3 bases and 0 bases respectively, with 17 bases between them. Germline assignment: CDR1 MGHDK and CDR2 SYGVNS. The CDR3 contains 17 residues. CDR3 nucleotide sequence: TGTGCCAGCAGTGAGGGCAGTCGGACAGTGTACCAAGAGACCCAGTACTTC. It yields the protein CASSEGSRTVYQETQYF.

The chain has TRBV6-4 and TRBJ1-1; D gene unclear. From germline, CDR1 is MRHNA and CDR2 SNTAGT. V was trimmed by 4 bases and J by 4 bases, leaving 16 bases between them. The CDR3 extends over 15 amino acids. The DNA of the CDR3 is TGTGCCAGCAGTGTCCTCCCGGGGTCGAGCACTGAAGCTTTCTTT. This codes for CASSVLPGSSTEAFF.

The V gene is TRBV20-1, the J gene TRBJ2-3; no clear D. V was pared by 6 bases and J by 2 bases, with 9 bases between. The CDR3 is 12 amino acids. Germline V gives CDR1 DFQATT, CDR2 SNEGSKA (reference sequence). The CDR3 sequence is CSAPTLTDTQYF. The CDR3 nucleotides are TGCAGTGCCCCAACCCTCACAGATACGCAGTATTTT.

This clonotype was found once. J is TRBJ2-6 and V is TRBV7-6; TRBD1 matches at 7 bases. The V segment lost 5 bases and the J segment 2 bases; nucleotides outside the gene matches: 3. Germline loops: CDR1 SGHVS, CDR2 FNYEAQ. This CDR3 is built from 15 residues. The CDR3 DNA follows: TGTGCCAGCAGCCAAACAGGGGCTGGGGCCAACGTCCTGACTTTC. This translates into CASSQTGAGANVLTF.

This clonotype has just one count. The J gene is TRBJ2-3, the V gene TRBV28, with no clear D. CDR1 MDHEN and CDR2 SYDVKM come from the germline V gene. V was pared by 6 bases and J by 7 bases, with 11 bases between. The CDR3 covers 12 residues. The CDR3 loop is CASRPRSHTQYF. CDR3 nucleotide sequence: TGTGCCAGCAGGCCCCGGTCACATACGCAGTATTTT.

The V call is TRBV5-4, the J call TRBJ2-1; 7 nucleotides agree with TRBD1. The germline V gene encodes CDR1 SGHNT and CDR2 YYREEE (reference sequence). CDR3 length equals 15 residues. Trimming at V came to 1 base and at J to 3 bases, leaving 4 bases not matched to a gene. The DNA of the CDR3 is TGTGCCAGCAGCTTGTCACAGGGGTTCTACAATGAGCAGTTCTTC. This sequence encodes CASSLSQGFYNEQFF.

This clonotype showed up just a few times. The chain joins TRBV6-1 to TRBJ2-7; D gene ambiguous. The tail of the sequence fits TRBJ2-5 better, so the J call may be wrong. Germline-derived CDR1 and CDR2 are MNHNS and SASEGT. The CDR3 contains 12 residues. The CDR3 DNA follows: TGTGCCAGCAGTGCCGTCGGAGAGACCCAGTACTTC. Encoded protein: CASSAVGETQYF.

This clonotype turned up a few times. J is TRBJ2-3 and V is TRBV7-8; no firm D call. CDR1 and CDR2 from the germline V gene are SGHVS and FQNEAQ. This CDR3 spans 11 amino acids. Between the trimmed V and J ends, which lost 5 bases and 6 bases, there was a span of 6 bases. DNA of the CDR3: TGTGCCAGCAGCCGCGCGGATACGCAGTATTTT. Its translation: CASSRADTQYF.

This clonotype has more than one count but fewer than ten. The chain couples TRBV7-8 to TRBJ1-1; 8 nucleotides agree with TRBD1. CDR1 and CDR2 from the germline V gene are SGHVS and FQNEAQ. Trimming cost V 6 bases and J 6 bases; bases outside gene matches: 12. This CDR3 comprises 15 residues. The CDR3: CASSNPYRGRSEAFF. CDR3 nucleotide sequence: TGTGCCAGCAGTAATCCTTACAGGGGGAGGTCTGAAGCTTTCTTT. The variable domain in full, completed from reference TRBV7-8 and TRBJ1-1, reads GAGVSQSPRYKVAKRGQDVALRCDPISGHVSLFWYQQALGQGPEFLTYFQNEAQLDKSGLPSDRFFAERPEGSVSTLKIQRTQQEDSAVYLCASSNPYRGRSEAFFGQGTRLTVV.

CDR3 coding DNA: TGCAGTGCTAGAGAGGGGACTAGCGGTTATCCCTACGAGCAGTACTTC. Encoded protein: CSAREGTSGYPYEQYF. V and J are TRBV20-1 and TRBJ2-7; TRBD2 agrees at 11 bases. With V trimmed by 0 bases and J by 2 bases, 6 bases remained unmatched. The germline CDR1 and CDR2 sequences are DFQATT and SNEGSKA (reference sequence). The CDR3 consists of 16 residues.

This clonotype was seen more than once but under ten times. The chain has TRBV7-8 and TRBJ2-1, with 8 bases aligning to TRBD2. With 8 bases clipped from V and 7 bases from J, the junction kept 10 bases outside the gene matches. There are 14 residues in the CDR3. In germline, CDR1 is SGHVS, CDR2 FQNEAQ. CDR3 protein: CASGMSGSPNEQFF. The CDR3 DNA reads TGTGCCAGCGGTATGAGCGGGAGCCCTAATGAGCAGTTCTTC.